A selection of T cell receptor beta chains follows, all from one sample in a study of graft-versus-host responses after intestinal transplantation. Their cognate antigens are unknown. Here immunoSEQ multiplex PCR was the method, and the copy in TCRdb shows in-frame clones only, minus some. This sample has some 85,000 clones, with around 92% found just once. This sample comprised unstimulated CD8+ T cells sorted from spleen or lymph node cells, obtained before transplant. The receptors here all came from a human donor who was the organ donor for an intestinal transplant. Each CDR3 is given with its conserved first and last residue. D genes are given only for firm matches. Only part of the rows carry a size: once, few, many, or a class if the clone is expanded.

j_call v_call d_call clone_size cdr3_aa cdr3_nt
TRBJ1-2 TRBV5-1 NA NA CASSSQGSGYGYTF TGCGCCAGCAGCTCTCAGGGGTCTGGCTATGGCTACACCTTC
TRBJ1-1 TRBV6-1 TRBD1 NA CASSEGTGVNTEAFF TGCGCCAGCAGTGAAGGGACAGGGGTGAACACTGAAGCTTTCTTT
TRBJ2-7 TRBV27 TRBD1 once CASSGRDRGYEQYF TGTGCCAGCAGCGGACGGGACAGGGGGTACGAGCAGTACTTC
TRBJ2-1 TRBV4-2 TRBD2 NA CASSHRLATYNEQFF TGTGCCAGCAGCCATCGACTAGCCACCTACAATGAGCAGTTCTTC
TRBJ1-1 TRBV6-5 NA once CASSYSTGTSTEAFF TGTGCCAGCAGTTACTCGACAGGAACTAGCACTGAAGCTTTCTTT
TRBJ2-7 TRBV11-2 NA NA CASRGQKNNDEQYF TGTGCCAGCCGAGGGCAGAAAAATAACGACGAGCAGTACTTC
TRBJ1-2 TRBV4-3 TRBD1 NA CASSQDLRQGDYGYTF TGCGCCAGCAGCCAAGATCTTCGACAGGGCGACTATGGCTACACCTTC
TRBJ2-1 TRBV5-1 TRBD2 NA CASSGSGGRNEQFF TGCGCCAGCAGCGGGAGCGGGGGCCGTAATGAGCAGTTCTTC
TRBJ1-5 TRBV5-5 TRBD1 NA CASSYRGWGNQPQHF TGTGCCAGCAGCTACAGGGGTTGGGGCAATCAGCCCCAGCATTTT
TRBJ2-2 TRBV7-9 TRBD2 NA CASSFAAGGKYTGELFF TGTGCCAGCAGCTTCGCCGCGGGGGGGAAATACACCGGGGAGCTGTTTTTT
TRBJ1-5 TRBV7-2 TRBD1 NA CASSLDRDQPQHF TGTGCCAGCAGCCTTGACAGGGATCAGCCCCAGCATTTT
TRBJ2-1 TRBV27 TRBD2 NA CASKGAGGPLNEQFF TGTGCCAGCAAGGGGGCGGGGGGGCCTCTTAATGAGCAGTTCTTC
TRBJ2-1 TRBV1 NA NA CTSSQFLSGGNGDEQFF TGCACCAGCAGCCAATTCCTTAGCGGGGGAAACGGCGATGAGCAGTTCTTC
TRBJ2-7 TRBV4-3 NA NA CASSQDAASGYEQYF TGCGCCAGCAGCCAAGATGCCGCCTCAGGGTACGAGCAGTACTTC
TRBJ2-1 TRBV7-3 TRBD2 NA CASSPSGGSYNEQFF TGTGCCAGCAGCCCCAGCGGGGGGTCTTACAATGAGCAGTTCTTC
TRBJ2-7 TRBV19 TRBD1 NA CASGGQGSTYEQYF TGTGCCAGCGGGGGACAGGGTAGCACCTACGAGCAGTACTTC
TRBJ2-5 TRBV19 TRBD2 NA CASTSWGGETQYF TGTGCCAGTACCTCGTGGGGGGGGGAGACCCAGTACTTC
TRBJ1-2 TRBV4-1 NA once CASSQVVRGDYGYTF TGCGCCAGCAGCCAAGTGGTCCGGGGAGATTATGGCTACACCTTC
TRBJ2-1 TRBV7-9 NA NA CASSSLRDFQVESEFF TGTGCCAGCAGCTCCCTTAGGGACTTTCAGGTAGAAAGTGAGTTCTTC
TRBJ2-3 TRBV7-6 NA NA CASSLDSTTDTQYF TGTGCCAGCAGCTTAGACAGCACCACAGATACGCAGTATTTT
TRBJ2-1 TRBV7-8 TRBD2 NA CASSLVIGTREYNEQFF TGTGCCAGCAGCTTAGTCATCGGGACTAGGGAATACAATGAGCAGTTCTTC
TRBJ1-4 TRBV5-1 NA NA CASSLAETTNEKLFF TGCGCCAGCAGCTTGGCAGAAACAACTAATGAAAAACTGTTTTTT
TRBJ2-7 TRBV30 NA once CAWSLLVSYEQYF TGTGCCTGGAGTCTTTTAGTCTCCTACGAGCAGTACTTC
TRBJ2-5 TRBV11-3 TRBD1 NA CASSSDREETQYF TGTGCCAGCAGCTCAGACAGGGAAGAGACCCAGTACTTC
TRBJ2-1 TRBV20-1 NA NA CSAKIDWEQFF TGCAGTGCTAAAATCGACTGGGAGCAGTTCTTC
TRBJ2-7 TRBV5-4 TRBD2 NA CASSLASGLAGHEQYF TGTGCCAGCAGCTTGGCATCGGGACTAGCGGGACACGAGCAGTACTTC
TRBJ2-5 TRBV4-1 TRBD2 NA CASSQVGEGGKTQYF TGCGCCAGCAGCCAAGTCGGGGAGGGTGGAAAGACCCAGTACTTC
TRBJ2-3 TRBV9 NA NA CASSVGGGATDTQYF TGTGCCAGCAGCGTAGGAGGGGGGGCCACAGATACGCAGTATTTT
TRBJ2-7 TRBV19 TRBD2 NA CASKTSAYTYEQYF TGTGCCAGTAAGACTAGCGCTTATACCTACGAGCAGTACTTC
TRBJ2-3 TRBV5-4 TRBD1 NA CASSPGTGSTDTQYF TGTGCCAGCAGCCCGGGGACAGGGAGCACAGATACGCAGTATTTT
TRBJ2-1 TRBV7-9 NA NA CASSLASSVLINEQFF TGTGCCAGCAGCTTAGCCTCTAGCGTTTTAATCAATGAGCAGTTCTTC
TRBJ2-1 TRBV25-1 TRBD2 NA CASSEYGLAGGIDEQFF TGTGCCAGCAGTGAATATGGTCTAGCGGGGGGGATCGATGAGCAGTTCTTC
TRBJ2-7 TRBV4-3 TRBD2 NA CASSQEVRGGRDEQYF TGCGCCAGCAGCCAAGAGGTCCGGGGGGGCAGGGACGAGCAGTACTTC
TRBJ2-7 TRBV4-1 TRBD2 NA CASSQAQRGSYEQYF TGCGCCAGCAGCCAAGCCCAGCGGGGATCCTACGAGCAGTACTTC
TRBJ2-7 TRBV30 NA NA CAWSVGGMGDEQYF TGTGCCTGGAGTGTAGGGGGTATGGGCGACGAGCAGTACTTC
TRBJ1-1 TRBV28 NA NA CASSRRGNTEAFF TGTGCCAGCAGCCGCCGGGGGAACACTGAAGCTTTCTTT
TRBJ2-1 TRBV4-3 TRBD2 NA CASSQAPGLAINEQFF TGCGCCAGCAGCCAAGCACCGGGACTAGCGATCAATGAGCAGTTCTTC
TRBJ1-1 TRBV9 NA NA CASSVGLGATDTEAFF TGTGCCAGCAGCGTAGGACTAGGGGCTACGGACACTGAAGCTTTCTTT
TRBJ1-6 TRBV6-1 NA NA CASSEEVRGSPLHF TGTGCCAGCAGTGAAGAGGTCAGGGGTTCACCCCTCCACTTT
TRBJ2-7 TRBV11-2 NA NA CASGPVEGATIYEQYF TGTGCCAGTGGCCCAGTGGAGGGGGCTACTATCTACGAGCAGTACTTC
TRBJ1-1 TRBV15 TRBD1 NA CATSLGQGGMNTEAFF TGTGCCACCAGCCTAGGACAGGGGGGCATGAACACTGAAGCTTTCTTT
TRBJ1-3 TRBV28 NA NA CASSFEGNTIYF TGTGCCAGCAGTTTCGAGGGAAACACCATATATTTT
TRBJ2-3 TRBV5-5 NA NA CASSPLGAESTDTQYF TGTGCCAGCAGTCCTCTGGGGGCAGAAAGCACAGATACGCAGTATTTT
TRBJ1-2 TRBV19 TRBD1 NA CASSRQGHGYTF TGTGCCAGTAGCCGACAGGGCCATGGCTACACCTTC
TRBJ2-7 TRBV6-1 NA NA CASRNSYEQYF TGTGCCAGCAGGAACAGCTACGAGCAGTACTTC
TRBJ1-1 TRBV27 NA NA CASSRGHTEAFF TGTGCCAGCAGTCGTGGGCACACTGAAGCTTTCTTT
TRBJ2-1 TRBV7-9 TRBD2 NA CASSSGLTNEQFF TGTGCCAGCAGCTCGGGACTAACCAATGAGCAGTTCTTC
TRBJ2-7 TRBV7-8 TRBD1 once CASGQGLNEQYF TGTGCCAGCGGACAGGGCTTAAACGAGCAGTACTTC
TRBJ2-4 TRBV5-4 TRBD2 NA CASSYWGSGVDIQYF TGTGCCAGCAGTTACTGGGGGAGCGGGGTGGACATTCAGTACTTC
TRBJ2-7 TRBV10-2 TRBD2 NA CASSPGGGGSYEQYF TGCGCCAGCTCCCCCGGGGGGGGTGGGTCCTACGAGCAGTACTTC
TRBJ2-1 TRBV2 NA NA CAGTGREQFF TGTGCCGGTACAGGACGCGAGCAGTTCTTC